These 3 T cell receptor beta chains were all obtained from the same sample, sequenced in a study of cytomegalovirus exposure and HLA in healthy donors. Assay: immunoSEQ multiplex PCR; the TCRdb copy retains only in-frame clones and omits some. The sample consists of approximately 90,000 clones, approximately 96% of them appearing once. The sample was PBMCs. All receptors derive from a man aged 18-30 years in good health and CMV-seronegative.

The chain combines TRBV7-3 with TRBJ2-1; D is possibly TRBD1 (5 bases). V dropped 1 base and J dropped 3 bases, with 10 bases sitting between them. Germline V CDR1 and CDR2: SGHTA, FQGTGA. The CDR3 is 15 amino acids. In nucleotides, the CDR3 is TGTGCCAGCAGCTTAAGGGGCCAGAACTACAATGAGCAGTTCTTC. This codes for CASSLRGQNYNEQFF. Supplemented by reference TRBV7-3 and TRBJ2-1, the full variable domain reads GAGVSQTPSNKVTEKGKYVELRCDPISGHTALYWYRQSLGQGPEFLIYFQGTGAADDSGLPNDRFFAVRPEGSVSTLKIQRTERGDSAVYLCASSLRGQNYNEQFFGPGTRLTVL.

The genes are TRBV27 and TRBJ2-7, with no clear D. This CDR3 contains 13 residues. Per germline, CDR1 MNHEY and CDR2 SMNVEV (reference sequence). V lost 2 bases, J lost 2 bases, and 7 bases lay in between. This CDR3 reads CASSLAETYEQYF. The DNA for the CDR3 is TGTGCCAGCAGTTTAGCAGAAACCTACGAGCAGTACTTC.

The V call is TRBV6-5, the J call TRBJ2-1; 14 nucleotides agree with TRBD2. The CDR3 totals 15 residues. J lost 8 bases, V lost 6 bases, and 6 bases had no gene match. CDR1 is MNHEY, CDR2 SVGAGI, per germline. CDR3 nucleotide sequence: TGTGCCAGCAGGTACGGGACTAGCGGGAGCGATGAGCAGTTCTTC. Its translation: CASRYGTSGSDEQFF.